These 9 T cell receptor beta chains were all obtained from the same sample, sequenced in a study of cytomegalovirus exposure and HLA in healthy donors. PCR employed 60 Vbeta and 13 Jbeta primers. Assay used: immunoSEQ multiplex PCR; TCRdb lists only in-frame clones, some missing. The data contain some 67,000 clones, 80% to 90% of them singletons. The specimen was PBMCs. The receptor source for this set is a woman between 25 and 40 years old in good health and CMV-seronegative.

The CDR3 protein is CASSQALQGAGELFF. The DNA for the CDR3 is TGTGCCAGCAGCCAAGCTTTACAGGGGGCCGGGGAGCTGTTTTTT. The rearrangement links TRBV14 to TRBJ2-2; 8 bases fit TRBD1. Germline assignment: CDR1 SGHDN and CDR2 FVKESK. V lost 1 base, J lost 6 bases, and 4 bases stayed unmatched. The CDR3 consists of 15 residues.

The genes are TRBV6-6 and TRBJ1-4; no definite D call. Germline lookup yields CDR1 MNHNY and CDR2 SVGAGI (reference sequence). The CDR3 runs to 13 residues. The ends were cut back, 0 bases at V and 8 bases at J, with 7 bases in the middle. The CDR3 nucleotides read TGTGCCAGCAGTTACTCGATCGGGGAAAAACTGTTTTTT. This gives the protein CASSYSIGEKLFF.

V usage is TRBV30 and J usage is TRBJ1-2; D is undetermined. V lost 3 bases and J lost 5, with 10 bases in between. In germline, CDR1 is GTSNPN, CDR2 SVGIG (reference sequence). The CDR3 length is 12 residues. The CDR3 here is CAWRSGVYGYTF. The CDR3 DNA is TGTGCCTGGAGAAGCGGGGTTTATGGCTACACCTTC.

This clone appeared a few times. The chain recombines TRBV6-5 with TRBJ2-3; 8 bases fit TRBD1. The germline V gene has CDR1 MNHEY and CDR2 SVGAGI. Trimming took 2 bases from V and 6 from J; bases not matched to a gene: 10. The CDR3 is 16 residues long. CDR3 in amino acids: CASSYGAGGLLDTQYF. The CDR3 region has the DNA TGTGCCAGCAGTTACGGGGCAGGGGGCCTGTTGGATACGCAGTATTTT.

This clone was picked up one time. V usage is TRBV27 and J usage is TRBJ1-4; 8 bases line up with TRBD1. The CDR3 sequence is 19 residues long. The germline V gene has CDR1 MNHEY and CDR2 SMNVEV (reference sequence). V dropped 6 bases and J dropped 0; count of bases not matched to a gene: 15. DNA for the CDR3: TGTGCCAGCAGCCCACAGGGGGGCAGACTATCTGCAACTAATGAAAAACTGTTTTTT. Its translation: CASSPQGGRLSATNEKLFF.

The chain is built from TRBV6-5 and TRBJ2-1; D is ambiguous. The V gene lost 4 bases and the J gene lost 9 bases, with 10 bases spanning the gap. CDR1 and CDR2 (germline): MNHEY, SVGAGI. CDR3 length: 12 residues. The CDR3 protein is CASSSNPGEQFF. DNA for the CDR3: TGTGCCAGCAGTTCGAACCCCGGTGAGCAGTTCTTC.

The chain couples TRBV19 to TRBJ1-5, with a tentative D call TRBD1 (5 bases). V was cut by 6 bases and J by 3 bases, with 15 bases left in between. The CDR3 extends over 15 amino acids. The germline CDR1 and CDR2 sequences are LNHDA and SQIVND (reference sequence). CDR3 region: CASSLTGKINQPQHF. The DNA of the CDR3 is TGTGCCAGTAGCTTAACAGGTAAAATCAATCAGCCCCAGCATTTT.

CDR3 coding DNA: TGTGCCAGCAGCCCAAACAGGGGCGAGCAGTACTTC. This codes for CASSPNRGEQYF. The J gene is TRBJ2-7, the V gene TRBV11-3; 7 bases align to TRBD1. V lost 5 bases and J lost 6; bases outside the gene matches: 4. The CDR3 contains 12 residues. CDR1 is SGHNT, CDR2 YENEEA, per germline. Supplemented by reference TRBV11-3 and TRBJ2-7, the full variable domain reads EAGVVQSPRYKIIEKKQPVAFWCNPISGHNTLYWYLQNLGQGPELLIRYENEEAVDDSQLPKDRFSAERLKGVDSTLKIQPAELGDSAVYLCASSPNRGEQYFGPGTRLTVT.

CDR3 DNA: TGTGCCAGTAGTATGGGACAGCCATCCTACGAGCAGTACTTC. Its protein product is CASSMGQPSYEQYF. This rearrangement joins TRBV19 to TRBJ2-7, with TRBD1 identical over 7 bases. The CDR3 runs to 14 residues. J lost 1 base, V lost 3 bases, and 3 bases had no gene match. Germline V lookup: CDR1 LNHDA, CDR2 SQIVND (reference sequence).